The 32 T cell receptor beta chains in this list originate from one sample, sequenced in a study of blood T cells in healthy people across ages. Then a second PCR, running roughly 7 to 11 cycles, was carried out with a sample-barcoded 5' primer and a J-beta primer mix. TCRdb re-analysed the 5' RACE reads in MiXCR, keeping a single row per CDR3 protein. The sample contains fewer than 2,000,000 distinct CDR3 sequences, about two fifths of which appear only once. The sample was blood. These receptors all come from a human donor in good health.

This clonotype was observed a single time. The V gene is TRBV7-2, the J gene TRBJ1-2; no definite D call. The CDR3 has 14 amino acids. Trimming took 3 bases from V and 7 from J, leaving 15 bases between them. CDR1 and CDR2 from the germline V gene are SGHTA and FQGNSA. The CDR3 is CASSFQYMDFGYTF. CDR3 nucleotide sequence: TGTGCCAGCAGCTTTCAGTACATGGATTTTGGCTACACCTTC.

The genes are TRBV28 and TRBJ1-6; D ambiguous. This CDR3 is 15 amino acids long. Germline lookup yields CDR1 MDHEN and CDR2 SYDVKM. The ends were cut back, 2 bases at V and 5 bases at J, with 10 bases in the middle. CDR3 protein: CASSLTPRNNSPLHF. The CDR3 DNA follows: TGTGCCAGCAGTTTAACTCCCAGGAATAATTCACCCCTCCACTTT.

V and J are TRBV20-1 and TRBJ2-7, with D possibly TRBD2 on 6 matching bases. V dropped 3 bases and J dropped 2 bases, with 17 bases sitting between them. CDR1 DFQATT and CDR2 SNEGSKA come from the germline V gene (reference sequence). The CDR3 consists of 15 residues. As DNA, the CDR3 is TGCAGTGCTAGGGCGGCGGGAAGACAGACCTACGAGCAGTACTTC. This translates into CSARAAGRQTYEQYF.

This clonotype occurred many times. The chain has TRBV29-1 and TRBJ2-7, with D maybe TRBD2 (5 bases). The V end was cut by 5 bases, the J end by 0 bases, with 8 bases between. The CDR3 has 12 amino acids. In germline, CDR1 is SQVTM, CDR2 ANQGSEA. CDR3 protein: CSVWTASYEQYF. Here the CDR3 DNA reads TGCAGCGTTTGGACTGCCTCCTACGAGCAGTACTTC.

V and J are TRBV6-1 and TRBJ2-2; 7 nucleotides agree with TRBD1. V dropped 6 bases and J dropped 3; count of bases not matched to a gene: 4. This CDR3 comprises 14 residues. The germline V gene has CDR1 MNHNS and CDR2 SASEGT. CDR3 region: CASRGDSHTGELFF. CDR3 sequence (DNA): TGTGCCAGCAGGGGGGACAGCCACACCGGGGAGCTGTTTTTT.

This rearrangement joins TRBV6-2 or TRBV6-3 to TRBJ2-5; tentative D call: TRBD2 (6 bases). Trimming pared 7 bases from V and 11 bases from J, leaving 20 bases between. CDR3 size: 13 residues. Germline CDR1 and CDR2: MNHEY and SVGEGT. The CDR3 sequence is CASTPGPWGEQYF. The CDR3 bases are TGTGCCAGCACTCCGGGACCCTGGGGGGAGCAGTACTTC.

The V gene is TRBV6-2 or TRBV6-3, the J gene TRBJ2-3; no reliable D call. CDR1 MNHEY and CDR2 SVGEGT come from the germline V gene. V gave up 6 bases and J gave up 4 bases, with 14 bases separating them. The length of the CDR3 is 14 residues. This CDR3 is CASSPEFASDTQYF. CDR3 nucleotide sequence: TGTGCCAGCAGCCCCGAGTTTGCGTCAGATACGCAGTATTTT.

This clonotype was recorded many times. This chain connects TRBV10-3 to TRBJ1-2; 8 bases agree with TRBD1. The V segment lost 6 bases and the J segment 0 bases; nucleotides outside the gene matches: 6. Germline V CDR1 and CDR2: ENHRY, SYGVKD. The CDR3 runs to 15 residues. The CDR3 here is CAISPGQEANYGYTF. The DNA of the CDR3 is TGTGCCATCAGCCCGGGACAGGAAGCTAACTATGGCTACACCTTC.

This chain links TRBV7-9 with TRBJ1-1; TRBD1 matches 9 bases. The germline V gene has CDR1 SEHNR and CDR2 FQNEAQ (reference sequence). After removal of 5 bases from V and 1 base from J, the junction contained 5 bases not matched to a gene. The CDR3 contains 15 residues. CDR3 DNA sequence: TGTGCCAGCAGCCGTCGGGACAGGGCGAACACTGAAGCTTTCTTT. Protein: CASSRRDRANTEAFF. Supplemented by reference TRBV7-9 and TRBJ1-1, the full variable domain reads DTGVSQNPRHKITKRGQNVTFRCDPISEHNRLYWYRQTLGQGPEFLTYFQNEAQLEKSRLLSDRFSAERPKGSFSTLEIQRTEQGDSAMYLCASSRRDRANTEAFFGQGTRLTVV.

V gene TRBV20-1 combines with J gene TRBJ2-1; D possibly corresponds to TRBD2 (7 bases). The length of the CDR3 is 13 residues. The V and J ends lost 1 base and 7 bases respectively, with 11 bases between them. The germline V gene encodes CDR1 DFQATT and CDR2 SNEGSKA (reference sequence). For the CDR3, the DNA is TGCAGTGCTAGAGGGGGGAGGGGGAATGAGCAGTTCTTC. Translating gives CSARGGRGNEQFF.

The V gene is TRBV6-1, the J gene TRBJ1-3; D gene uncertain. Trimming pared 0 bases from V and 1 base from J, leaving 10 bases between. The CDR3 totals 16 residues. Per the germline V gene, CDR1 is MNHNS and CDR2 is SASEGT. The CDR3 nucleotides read TGTGCCAGCAGTGAAGCTGGGAGGGCGTCTGGAAACACCATATATTTT. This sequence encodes CASSEAGRASGNTIYF.

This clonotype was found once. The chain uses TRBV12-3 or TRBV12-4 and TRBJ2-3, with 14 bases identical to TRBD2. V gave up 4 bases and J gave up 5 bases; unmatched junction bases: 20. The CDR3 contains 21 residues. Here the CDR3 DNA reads TGTGCCAGCAGTTACGAGCCAGGACTAGCGGGGGGCCTTCCGGGGTTAGATACGCAGTATTTT. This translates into CASSYEPGLAGGLPGLDTQYF.

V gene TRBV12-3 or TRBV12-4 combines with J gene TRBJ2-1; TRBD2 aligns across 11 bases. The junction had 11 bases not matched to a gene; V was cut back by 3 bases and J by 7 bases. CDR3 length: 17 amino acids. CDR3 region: CASSLDFSGGAINEQFF. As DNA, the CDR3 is TGTGCCAGCAGTTTGGATTTTAGCGGGGGGGCCATTAATGAGCAGTTCTTC.

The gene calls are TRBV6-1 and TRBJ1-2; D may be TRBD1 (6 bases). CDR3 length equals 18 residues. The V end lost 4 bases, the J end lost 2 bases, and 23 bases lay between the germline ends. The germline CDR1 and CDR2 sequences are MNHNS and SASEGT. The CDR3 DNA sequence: TGTGCCAGCAGTGTAGGACAGATAATAGCTTTCAGCAACTATGGCTACACCTTC. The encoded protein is CASSVGQIIAFSNYGYTF.

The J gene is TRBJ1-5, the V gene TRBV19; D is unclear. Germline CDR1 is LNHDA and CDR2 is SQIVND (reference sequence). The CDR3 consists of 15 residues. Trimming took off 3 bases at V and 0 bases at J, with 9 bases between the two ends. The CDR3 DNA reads TGTGCCAGTAGTATTAGAGTATATAGCAATCAGCCCCAGCATTTT. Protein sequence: CASSIRVYSNQPQHF. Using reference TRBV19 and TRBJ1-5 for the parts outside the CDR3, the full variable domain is DGGITQSPKYLFRKEGQNVTLSCEQNLNHDAMYWYRQDPGQGLRLIYYSQIVNDFQKGDIAEGYSVSREKKESFPLTVTSAQKNPTAFYLCASSIRVYSNQPQHFGDGTRLSIL.

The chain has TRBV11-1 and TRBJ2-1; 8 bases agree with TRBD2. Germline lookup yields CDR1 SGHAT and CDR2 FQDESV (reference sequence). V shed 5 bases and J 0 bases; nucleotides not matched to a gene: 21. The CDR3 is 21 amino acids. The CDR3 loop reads CASSGQGRGEGPHSSYNEQFF. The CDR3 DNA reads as TGTGCCAGCAGCGGGCAGGGGCGGGGGGAAGGGCCCCACAGCTCCTACAATGAGCAGTTCTTC.

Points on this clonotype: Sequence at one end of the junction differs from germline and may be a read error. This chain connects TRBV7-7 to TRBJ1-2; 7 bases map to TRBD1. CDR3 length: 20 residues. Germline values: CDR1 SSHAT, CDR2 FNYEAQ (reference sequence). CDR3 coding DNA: TGTGCTAGCAGCTTAGTTACTACCGGGACAGAGAAGCTAACTAACTATGACTACACCTTC. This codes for CASSLVTTGTEKLTNYDYTF.

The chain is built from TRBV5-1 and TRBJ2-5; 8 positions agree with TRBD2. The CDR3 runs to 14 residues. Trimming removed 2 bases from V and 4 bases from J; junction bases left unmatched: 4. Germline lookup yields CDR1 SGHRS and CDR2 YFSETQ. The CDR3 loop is CASSFGTRPETQYF. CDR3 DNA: TGCGCCAGCAGCTTTGGGACTAGGCCAGAGACCCAGTACTTC.

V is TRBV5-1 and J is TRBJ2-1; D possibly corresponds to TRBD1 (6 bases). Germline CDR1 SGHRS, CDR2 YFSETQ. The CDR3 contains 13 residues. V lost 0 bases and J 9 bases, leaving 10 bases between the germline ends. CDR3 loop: CASSLEQGIEQFF. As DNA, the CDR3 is TGCGCCAGCAGCTTGGAGCAGGGGATTGAGCAGTTCTTC.

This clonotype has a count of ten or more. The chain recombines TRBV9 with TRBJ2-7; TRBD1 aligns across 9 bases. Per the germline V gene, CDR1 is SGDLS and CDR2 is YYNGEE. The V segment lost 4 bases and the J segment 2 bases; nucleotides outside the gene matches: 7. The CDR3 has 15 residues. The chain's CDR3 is CASSPGTGSTYEQYF. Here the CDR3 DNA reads TGTGCCAGCAGCCCCGGGACAGGGTCTACCTACGAGCAGTACTTC.

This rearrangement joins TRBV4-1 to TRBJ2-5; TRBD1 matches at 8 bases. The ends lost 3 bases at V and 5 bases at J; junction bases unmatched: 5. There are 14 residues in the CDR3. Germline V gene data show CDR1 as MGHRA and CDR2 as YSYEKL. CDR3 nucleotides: TGCGCCAGCAGCCATGCAGGGGGCCGGGAGACCCAGTACTTC. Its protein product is CASSHAGGRETQYF.

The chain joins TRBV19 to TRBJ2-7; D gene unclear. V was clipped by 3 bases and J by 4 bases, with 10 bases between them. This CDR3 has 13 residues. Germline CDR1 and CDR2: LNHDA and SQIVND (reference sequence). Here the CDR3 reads CASSILLWYEQYF. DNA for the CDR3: TGTGCCAGTAGTATTCTCTTATGGTACGAGCAGTACTTC.

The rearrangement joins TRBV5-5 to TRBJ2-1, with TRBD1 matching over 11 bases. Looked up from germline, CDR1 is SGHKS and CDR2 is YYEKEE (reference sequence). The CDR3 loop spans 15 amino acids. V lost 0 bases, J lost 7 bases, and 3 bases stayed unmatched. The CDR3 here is CASSLGTGGGNEQFF. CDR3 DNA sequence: TGTGCCAGCAGCTTGGGGACAGGGGGCGGGAATGAGCAGTTCTTC.

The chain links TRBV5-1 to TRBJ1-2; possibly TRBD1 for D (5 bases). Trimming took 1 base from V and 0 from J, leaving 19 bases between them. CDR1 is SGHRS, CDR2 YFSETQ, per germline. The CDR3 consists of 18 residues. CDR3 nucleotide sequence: TGCGCCAGCAGCTTGAACTCCGACAGTTTCTTAGCTAACTATGGCTACACCTTC. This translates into CASSLNSDSFLANYGYTF. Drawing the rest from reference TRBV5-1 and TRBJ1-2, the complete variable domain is KAGVTQTPRYLIKTRGQQVTLSCSPISGHRSVSWYQQTPGQGLQFLFEYFSETQRNKGNFPGRFSGRQFSNSRSEMNVSTLELGDSALYLCASSLNSDSFLANYGYTFGSGTRLTVV.

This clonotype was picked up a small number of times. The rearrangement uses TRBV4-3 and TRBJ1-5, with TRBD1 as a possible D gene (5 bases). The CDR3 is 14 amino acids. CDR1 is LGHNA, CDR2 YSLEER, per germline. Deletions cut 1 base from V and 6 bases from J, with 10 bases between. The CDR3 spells CASSQVSGTQPQHF. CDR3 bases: TGCGCCAGCAGCCAAGTATCCGGGACTCAGCCCCAGCATTTT.

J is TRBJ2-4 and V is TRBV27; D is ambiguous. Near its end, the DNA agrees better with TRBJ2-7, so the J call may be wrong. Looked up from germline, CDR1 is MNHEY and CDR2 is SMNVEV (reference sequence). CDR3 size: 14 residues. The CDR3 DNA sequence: TGTGCCAGCAGGTCCTCGGTTATATCCTACGAGCAGTACTTC. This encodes CASRSSVISYEQYF.

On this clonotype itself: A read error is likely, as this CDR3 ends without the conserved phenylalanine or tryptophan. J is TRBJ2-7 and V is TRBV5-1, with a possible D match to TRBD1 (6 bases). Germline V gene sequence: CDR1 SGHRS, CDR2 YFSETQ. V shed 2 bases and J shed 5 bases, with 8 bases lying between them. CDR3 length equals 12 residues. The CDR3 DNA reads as TGCGCCAGCAGCTTACAGGGACACGAGCAGTACTTA. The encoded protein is CASSLQGHEQYL.

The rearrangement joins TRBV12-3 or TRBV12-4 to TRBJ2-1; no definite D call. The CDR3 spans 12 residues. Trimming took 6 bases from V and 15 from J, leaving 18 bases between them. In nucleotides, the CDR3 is TGTGCCAGCAGCCCTCAGCCCCTAGGTATGTTCTTC. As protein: CASSPQPLGMFF.

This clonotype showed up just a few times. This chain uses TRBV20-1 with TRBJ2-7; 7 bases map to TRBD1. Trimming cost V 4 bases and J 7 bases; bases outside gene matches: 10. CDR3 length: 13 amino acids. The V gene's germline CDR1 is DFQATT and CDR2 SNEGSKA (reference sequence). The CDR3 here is CSAIPDRDGEQYF. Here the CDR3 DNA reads TGCAGTGCTATACCTGACAGGGATGGAGAGCAGTACTTC.

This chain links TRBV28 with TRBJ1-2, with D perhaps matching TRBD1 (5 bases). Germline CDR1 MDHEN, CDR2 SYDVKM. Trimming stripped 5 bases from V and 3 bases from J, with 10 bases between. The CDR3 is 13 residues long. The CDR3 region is CASSPDNDYGYTF. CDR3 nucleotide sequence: TGTGCCAGCAGTCCGGACAATGACTATGGCTACACCTTC.

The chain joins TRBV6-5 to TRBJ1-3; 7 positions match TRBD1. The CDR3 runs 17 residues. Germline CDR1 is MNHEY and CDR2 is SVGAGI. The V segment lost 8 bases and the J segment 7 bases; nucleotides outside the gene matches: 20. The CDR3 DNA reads TGTGCCAGCCGTTTACCAACAAGAGAAGGGACAGCGAACACCATATATTTT. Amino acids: CASRLPTREGTANTIYF.

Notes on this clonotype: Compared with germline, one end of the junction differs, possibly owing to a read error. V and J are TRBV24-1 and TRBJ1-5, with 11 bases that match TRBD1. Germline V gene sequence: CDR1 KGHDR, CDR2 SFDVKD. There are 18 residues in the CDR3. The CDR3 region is CVTSDGQGAFWGNQPQHF. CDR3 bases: TGTGTCACCAGTGATGGACAGGGGGCGTTCTGGGGCAATCAGCCCCAGCATTTT.